This entry lists 3 T cell receptor beta chains sequenced from one sample in a study of spatial heterogeneity in lung cancer. Regarding time point: sample taken at primary tumor resection. No cells were sorted before sequencing. The whole RNA sequenced was extracted from tumor, nontumor lung or frozen PBMC. MiXCR, run by TCRdb on the 5' RACE reads, gives a single entry per CDR3 protein. The repertoire holds approximately 92,000 distinct CDR3 sequences, with around 12% as singletons. Source: PBMCs, taken at surgery. The source is a male donor with early-stage non-small cell lung cancer.

This clonotype turned up a few times. The chain carries TRBV12-3 or TRBV12-4 and TRBJ2-3; 10 bases agree with TRBD2. V was clipped by 6 bases and J by 1 base; unmatched bases: 19. This CDR3 spans 20 amino acids. The CDR3: CASSGFVGLAAFAGTDTQYF. CDR3 nucleotides: TGTGCCAGCAGCGGATTTGTAGGACTAGCGGCCTTCGCTGGCACAGATACGCAGTATTTT.

A few counts support this clonotype. The V gene is TRBV7-2, the J gene TRBJ2-3; 12 nucleotides line up with TRBD2. V was pared by 1 base and J by 3 bases, with 8 bases of the junction left unmatched. The germline V gene has CDR1 SGHTA and CDR2 FQGNSA. This CDR3 is 18 amino acids long. As DNA, the CDR3 is TGTGCCAGCAGCTTAGTAAAGGCTAGCGGGAGGGTTACAGATACGCAGTATTTT. It is translated as CASSLVKASGRVTDTQYF. Together with reference TRBV7-2 and TRBJ2-3, the CDR3 gives the full variable domain: GAGVSQSPSNKVTEKGKDVELRCDPISGHTALYWYRQSLGQGLEFLIYFQGNSAPDKSGLPSDRFSAERTGGSVSTLTIQRTQQEDSAVYLCASSLVKASGRVTDTQYFGPGTRLTVL.

This clonotype turned up a few times. This sequence joins TRBV15 and TRBJ2-1; D is unclear. The V and J ends lost 0 bases and 0 bases respectively, with 12 bases between them. Looked up from germline, CDR1 is LNHNV and CDR2 is YYDKDF (reference sequence). The CDR3 has 17 residues. CDR3 residues: CATSRDPDTSSYNEQFF. In DNA form, the CDR3 reads TGTGCCACCAGCAGAGATCCCGACACGAGCTCCTACAATGAGCAGTTCTTC. The full variable domain, its missing parts supplied by reference TRBV15 and TRBJ2-1, is DAMVIQNPRYQVTQFGKPVTLSCSQTLNHNVMYWYQQKSSQAPKLLFHYYDKDFNNEADTPDNFQSRRPNTSFCFLDIRSPGLGDTAMYLCATSRDPDTSSYNEQFFGPGTRLTVL.